Each of the 20 T cell receptor beta chains below was sequenced from the same sample in a study of CD8+CD57+ T cells in acquired aplastic anemia. The use of genomic DNA as template underpinned the TCR beta VDJ and CDR3 profiling. Each CDR3 protein gets one entry after TCRdb re-called the reads with MiXCR. This table has 150,000 or so distinct CDR3 sequences, around 50% appearing once. Patients sequenced had flow cytometry evidence of CD8+CD57+ cell expansion. Sequencing input: sorted CD4+, CD8+, or CD8+CD57+ T cells (not recorded which) from PBMCs. The receptor set was obtained from a human donor with aplastic anemia.

The chain combines TRBV5-6 with TRBJ1-3, with D uncertain. This CDR3 spans 16 amino acids. Germline assignment: CDR1 SGHDT and CDR2 YYEEEE. V lost 0 bases, J lost 0 bases, and 10 bases lay in between. The CDR3 coding sequence is TGTGCCAGCAGCTTGGATCCATTCTCCTCTGGAAACACCATATATTTT. Protein sequence: CASSLDPFSSGNTIYF.

This clonotype was counted only a few times. The V and J genes are TRBV2 and TRBJ2-1; 9 bases map to TRBD2. Germline trimming cut 3 bases from V and 5 bases from J; bases unmatched to any gene: 5. The CDR3 contains 15 residues. Germline CDR1 and CDR2: SNHLY and FYNNEI. CDR3: CASSDWVAGDNEQFF. Here the CDR3 DNA reads TGTGCCAGCAGTGATTGGGTAGCGGGGGACAATGAGCAGTTCTTC.

This clonotype was counted ten times or more. This chain links TRBV9 with TRBJ1-2; 8 bases align to TRBD1. V lost 2 bases and J lost 6; bases outside the gene matches: 6. The germline V gene has CDR1 SGDLS and CDR2 YYNGEE. This CDR3 has 14 amino acids. The chain's CDR3 is CASSVLDRVDGYTF. CDR3 nucleotides: TGTGCCAGCAGCGTCCTGGACAGGGTGGATGGCTACACCTTC.

In its sample, this clonotype was seen a few times. A single base separates this from a much larger clone, so it may be a read error. The rearrangement uses TRBV7-2 and TRBJ2-7; perhaps D is TRBD1 or TRBD2 (5 bases each). CDR1 and CDR2 from the germline V gene are SGHTA and FQGNSA. This CDR3 region has 11 residues. As DNA, the CDR3 is TGTGCCAGCAGCGGGACCCACGAGCGGTACTTC. This encodes CASSGTHERYF.

The table lists this clonotype with many counts. This chain uses TRBV19 with TRBJ1-2; TRBD1 agrees at 10 bases. V lost 6 bases, J lost 8 bases, and 9 bases stayed unmatched. The CDR3 runs to 14 residues. Germline CDR1 and CDR2: LNHDA and SQIVND (reference sequence). The chain's CDR3 is CASRGQGSLYGYTF. As DNA, the CDR3 is TGTGCCAGTAGGGGACAGGGGTCCCTATACGGCTACACCTTC.

The chain recombines TRBV5-1 with TRBJ2-7; TRBD1 or TRBD2 may be the D gene (5 bases each). The CDR3 is 14 amino acids. Trimming removed 7 bases at V and 7 bases at J, with 21 bases between. Germline V gives CDR1 SGHRS, CDR2 YFSETQ. The CDR3 nucleotides read TGCGCCAGCTGTAACCTAAGGGGAGTTGGGGAGCAGTACTTC. Amino acids: CASCNLRGVGEQYF.

The chain recombines TRBV19 with TRBJ2-1; 7 bases fit TRBD1. V dropped 6 bases and J dropped 9; count of bases not matched to a gene: 8. CDR1 LNHDA and CDR2 SQIVND come from the germline V gene (reference sequence). CDR3 length equals 13 residues. CDR3 DNA sequence: TGTGCCAGTAGATCCCAGGGGGATCTTGAGCAGTTCTTC. It codes for CASRSQGDLEQFF.

This clonotype was found a few times. The chain joins TRBV24-1 to TRBJ1-2; D unclear. The germline V gene has CDR1 KGHDR and CDR2 SFDVKD. V lost 2 bases, J lost 2 bases, and 2 bases lay in between. The length of the CDR3 is 12 residues. The CDR3 protein is CATSDYNYGYTF. DNA of the CDR3: TGTGCCACCAGTGATTACAACTATGGCTACACCTTC.

The genes are TRBV19 and TRBJ2-7, with 9 bases that match TRBD2. The trim removed 3 bases at V and 7 bases at J, leaving 16 bases unmatched. CDR1 is LNHDA and CDR2 is SQIVND in the germline V gene (reference sequence). This CDR3 has 17 amino acids. CDR3 coding DNA: TGTGCCAGTAGTATTCTGGCGGGAGGGTACCGGGGTGAGGAGCAGTACTTC. It codes for CASSILAGGYRGEEQYF. Full variable domain (outside the CDR3, taken from reference TRBV19 and TRBJ2-7): DGGITQSPKYLFRKEGQNVTLSCEQNLNHDAMYWYRQDPGQGLRLIYYSQIVNDFQKGDIAEGYSVSREKKESFPLTVTSAQKNPTAFYLCASSILAGGYRGEEQYFGPGTRLTVT.

V is TRBV29-1 and J is TRBJ2-7; maybe TRBD1 (5 bases). The CDR3 has 12 amino acids. Trimming cost V 5 bases and J 4 bases, with 12 bases left between them. CDR1 is SQVTM, CDR2 ANQGSEA, per germline. The CDR3 DNA follows: TGCAGCGTTTTGACAGCCGAGTACGAGCAGTACTTC. Its protein is CSVLTAEYEQYF.

This clonotype was detected ten times or more. The DNA for the CDR3 is TGTGCCAGCAGCGTAGGGGCGGGGGATTACACAGATACGCAGTATTTT. As protein: CASSVGAGDYTDTQYF. This chain links TRBV9 with TRBJ2-3, with TRBD2 matching 7 bases. V shed 0 bases, J shed 2 bases, and the junction held 6 bases outside the gene matches. This CDR3 is built from 16 residues. Germline CDR1 reads SGDLS; CDR2 reads YYNGEE.

V usage is TRBV19 and J usage is TRBJ2-7, with 8 bases aligning to TRBD1. J lost 7 bases, V lost 5 bases, and 7 bases had no gene match. Germline V gene lookup returns CDR1 LNHDA and CDR2 SQIVND (reference sequence). The CDR3 runs 13 residues. This CDR3 is CASSGTGFWEQYF. The CDR3 bases are TGTGCCAGTAGTGGGACAGGCTTTTGGGAGCAGTACTTC.

This clonotype was detected only a few times. The chain recombines TRBV2 with TRBJ1-4, with TRBD1 matching over 8 bases. With 10 bases clipped from V and 8 bases from J, the junction kept 12 bases outside the gene matches. Germline V gives CDR1 SNHLY, CDR2 FYNNEI. This CDR3 is built from 14 residues. The CDR3 region has the DNA TGTGCCACCATTTTAGGACAGGGAAGGGAAAAACTGTTTTTT. Encoded protein: CATILGQGREKLFF.

This clonotype has a single count. The gene calls are TRBV19 and TRBJ2-5; 12 nucleotides agree with TRBD2. Germline V lookup: CDR1 LNHDA, CDR2 SQIVND (reference sequence). J gave up 4 bases and V 8 bases, and 5 bases lay outside the gene matches. This CDR3 has 14 residues. CDR3 protein: CASSTSGSRETQYF. The CDR3 nucleotides read TGTGCCAGTTCGACTAGCGGGAGCCGAGAGACCCAGTACTTC.

At least ten counts were recorded for this clonotype. This chain links TRBV19 with TRBJ2-5; the D gene is possibly TRBD2 (6 bases). Between the trimmed V and J ends, which lost 7 bases and 9 bases, there was a span of 21 bases. CDR3 length equals 14 residues. Germline CDR1 LNHDA, CDR2 SQIVND (reference sequence). The CDR3 nucleotides read TGTGCCAGTACCCCGACTAGTCCCCGTGGGGCCCAGTACTTC. The encoded protein is CASTPTSPRGAQYF.

In this sample, this clonotype turned up many times. This CDR3 is CASSQGTDEKLFF. The CDR3 DNA sequence: TGCGCCAGCAGCCAAGGGACCGATGAAAAACTGTTTTTT. The chain has TRBV4-1 and TRBJ1-4, with no clear D. The germline V gene has CDR1 MGHRA and CDR2 YSYEKL. There are 13 residues in the CDR3. Deletions cut 1 base from V and 6 bases from J, with 6 bases between.

This clonotype was seen a few times. The chain is built from TRBV10-3 and TRBJ1-1; D perhaps matches TRBD1 (6 bases). The V gene's germline CDR1 is ENHRY and CDR2 SYGVKD. The CDR3 runs to 12 residues. Trimming removed 6 bases from V and 7 bases from J, with 12 bases in between. The CDR3 coding sequence is TGTGCCATCAGGCCAGAGGGGGGTGAAGCTTTCTTT. Amino acids: CAIRPEGGEAFF.

The chain is built from TRBV20-1 and TRBJ2-5; D is undetermined. The CDR3 has 13 residues. Germline V lookup: CDR1 DFQATT, CDR2 SNEGSKA (reference sequence). Trimming took off 5 bases at V and 5 bases at J, with 15 bases between the two ends. The CDR3 coding sequence is TGCAGTGCTCCCCCGGAGATAGGGGAGACCCAGTACTTC. This translates into CSAPPEIGETQYF.

This clonotype was picked up many times. The chain joins TRBV12-5 to TRBJ2-3; 8 nucleotides match TRBD1. Trimming cost V 7 bases and J 4 bases; bases outside gene matches: 7. Germline V lookup: CDR1 LGHNT, CDR2 FRNRAP. The CDR3 is 14 amino acids. CDR3 residues: CASADRGVSDTQYF. The CDR3 nucleotides are TGTGCTAGTGCAGACAGGGGTGTGTCAGATACGCAGTATTTT.

This clonotype has a count of ten or more. The chain is built from TRBV29-1 and TRBJ1-1; D is ambiguous. The CDR3 covers 14 residues. Germline CDR1 is SQVTM and CDR2 is ANQGSEA. The V and J ends lost 6 bases and 4 bases respectively, with 18 bases between them. As DNA, the CDR3 is TGCAGCGTCGGCCGGGAGGTTATGAGCACTGAAGCTTTCTTT. This translates into CSVGREVMSTEAFF.